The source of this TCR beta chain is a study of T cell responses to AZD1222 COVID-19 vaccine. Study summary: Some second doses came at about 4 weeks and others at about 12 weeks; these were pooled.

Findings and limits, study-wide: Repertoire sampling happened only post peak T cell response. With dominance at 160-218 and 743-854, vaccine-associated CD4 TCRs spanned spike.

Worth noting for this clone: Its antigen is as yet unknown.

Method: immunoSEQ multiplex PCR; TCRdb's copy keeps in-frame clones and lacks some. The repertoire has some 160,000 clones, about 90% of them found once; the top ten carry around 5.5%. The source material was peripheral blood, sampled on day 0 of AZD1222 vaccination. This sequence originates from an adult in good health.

CDR3 sequence: CASSPNLQGAYGYTF. The CDR3 DNA is TGTGCCAGCTCACCGAACTTACAGGGAGCCTATGGCTACACCTTC. V gene TRBV18 combines with J gene TRBJ1-2; D might be TRBD1 (6 bases). The CDR3 spans 15 residues. Germline V CDR1 and CDR2: KGHSH, LQKENI. V dropped 3 bases and J dropped 4 bases, with 15 bases sitting between them.